The entry below gives a single TCR beta chain sequence along with its context. This specimen belongs to a study of T cells in Graves' hyperthyroidism and ophthalmopathy. The CDR3 totals 16 residues. Germline V gives CDR1 SGDLS, CDR2 YYNGEE. Trimming at V came to 4 bases and at J to 6 bases, leaving 12 bases not matched to a gene. The hyperthyroidism patients had all been newly diagnosed, and their disease duration was under 2 months. Their ages ranged from 18 to 65 years. There were TCR beta CDR3 regions amplified from RNA transcripts. RT-PCR in the first round (using the HTBI primer set) targeted the TCR CDR3. TCRdb reprocessed the multiplex PCR reads with MiXCR, giving one entry per CDR3 protein. The sample has over 500,000 distinct CDR3 sequences, roughly 15% seen once.

The sample taken for sequencing was blood. This sequence joins TRBV9 and TRBJ2-2, with 7 bases identical to TRBD2. This TCR derives from a woman aged 35 to 49 with Graves' hyperthyroidism. The CDR3 loop reads CASSSGTPEAAGELFF. The CDR3 coding sequence is TGTGCCAGCAGCAGCGGGACTCCCGAGGCCGCCGGGGAGCTGTTTTTT.